Below, 8 T cell receptor beta chains from the same sample are listed, as sequenced in a study of control samples from healthy donors and cancer patients. The assay was immunoSEQ multiplex PCR, and TCRdb's table has in-frame clones only and misses some. In the table there are over 100,000 clones, roughly 89% of which are singletons. The sequenced sample consisted of blood. The source is a woman aged 45-65 years in good health.

This clone was seen a handful of times. The rearrangement uses TRBV4-3 and TRBJ2-3; 10 bases are shared with TRBD2. V lost 3 bases to trimming and J lost 2 bases; unmatched junction nucleotides: 8. Germline V gene lookup returns CDR1 LGHNA and CDR2 YSLEER. The CDR3 runs 17 residues. As DNA, the CDR3 is TGCGCCAGCAGCCAGACCCGGACTAGCGGAATCACAGATACGCAGTATTTT. Translating gives CASSQTRTSGITDTQYF.

The chain carries TRBV2 and TRBJ1-5, with D tentatively TRBD1 (6 bases). Germline V gene sequence: CDR1 SNHLY, CDR2 FYNNEI. V gave up 7 bases and J gave up 0 bases, with 22 bases separating them. The CDR3 is made up of 18 amino acids. Here the CDR3 reads CASMGGRGVLYSNQPQHF. In nucleotides, the CDR3 is TGTGCCAGCATGGGAGGCAGGGGCGTTCTTTATAGCAATCAGCCCCAGCATTTT.

The V call is TRBV9, the J call TRBJ2-3; the D is unclear. Trimming left V 4 bases short and J 2 bases short, with 14 bases between. This CDR3 has 15 amino acids. Per germline, CDR1 SGDLS and CDR2 YYNGEE. CDR3 DNA: TGTGCCAGCAGCTCCCTACCCCCATACACAGATACGCAGTATTTT. Its protein product is CASSSLPPYTDTQYF.

The chain carries TRBV18 and TRBJ2-1; D not resolved. V was pared by 4 bases and J by 6 bases, with 16 bases between. This CDR3 comprises 15 residues. Germline CDR1 reads KGHSH; CDR2 reads LQKENI. This CDR3 reads CASSRRLGSSNEQFF. The CDR3 nucleotides read TGTGCCAGCTCACGTCGCCTGGGAAGCTCCAATGAGCAGTTCTTC.

The V and J genes are TRBV15 and TRBJ2-3; the D gene is possibly TRBD1 (5 bases). Trimming removed 0 bases from V and 2 bases from J, with 9 bases in between. Looked up from germline, CDR1 is LNHNV and CDR2 is YYDKDF (reference sequence). The CDR3 covers 15 residues. The CDR3 protein is CATSREDKNTDTQYF. CDR3 DNA: TGTGCCACCAGCAGAGAGGACAAAAACACAGATACGCAGTATTTT.

This chain joins TRBV11-2 and TRBJ2-5; no clear D gene. V was trimmed by 3 bases and J by 5 bases, leaving 7 bases between them. The CDR3 extends over 12 amino acids. Germline V gene data show CDR1 as SGHAT and CDR2 as FQNNGV. In DNA form, the CDR3 reads TGTGCCAGCAGCTTCTGGTTGGAGACCCAGTACTTC. It codes for CASSFWLETQYF.

The gene calls are TRBV7-2 and TRBJ2-7; D remains unclear. V lost 3 bases to trimming and J lost 4 bases, with 4 bases between them. The CDR3 length is 11 residues. Germline CDR1 reads SGHTA; CDR2 reads FQGNSA. The CDR3 bases are TGTGCCAGCAGCTTCAGGTACGAGCAGTACTTC. It specifies CASSFRYEQYF.

The CDR3, as DNA: TGTGCCAGCAGTTACTCGGGACTAGCGGGAGAGAATGAGCAGTTCTTC. Translated: CASSYSGLAGENEQFF. The chain combines TRBV6-6 with TRBJ2-1; 14 nucleotides align to TRBD2. The trim removed 0 bases at V and 7 bases at J, leaving 2 bases unmatched. The V gene's germline CDR1 is MNHNY and CDR2 SVGAGI (reference sequence). The CDR3 covers 16 residues.